This T cell receptor beta chain was sequenced for a study of T-cell memory formation after mild COVID-19. The CDR3 sequence is 15 residues long. V gave up 0 bases and J gave up 2 bases, with 10 bases separating them. In germline, CDR1 is SGHRS, CDR2 YFSETQ. TCRdb itself ran the 5' RACE reads through MiXCR, one entry per CDR3 protein. The repertoire holds hundreds of thousands of distinct CDR3 sequences, with 25% as singletons. The sequence derives from an adult woman who had mild COVID-19 (a few samples of this study predate the infection). Cell type and time point are not known. The sequencing sample was made of PBMCs or a T cell subset sorted from them (not recorded which). The chain carries TRBV5-1 and TRBJ2-3; TRBD1 is a possible D gene (6 bases). This CDR3 is CASSLARGDTDTQYF. For the CDR3, the DNA is TGCGCCAGCAGCTTGGCCAGGGGAGACACAGATACGCAGTATTTT.